This TCR beta chain comes out of a study of blood T cell repertoires in COVID-19. About the research overall: Donors in the United States, Italy and Spain gave samples during acute or convalescent COVID-19. T cells, B-cell-depleted T cells, or PBMCs provided the cDNA or gDNA that served as material.

This clone has a single count. Source study methods: The assay estimated nucleated cells by amplifying reference gene primers. Only in-frame clones appear in the TCRdb table, and some are missing; sequencing was by immunoSEQ multiplex PCR. V, J and clone size are taken as reported in that table, and D and trimming were inferred from the DNA itself. In the table there are 200,000 to 250,000 clones, 75% to 90% of which are singletons. The CDR3 consists of 15 residues. Germline CDR1 reads MNHNS; CDR2 reads SASEGT. Trimming at V came to 2 bases and at J to 4 bases, leaving 7 bases not matched to a gene. Input material: peripheral blood. The genes are TRBV6-1 and TRBJ1-1; 7 bases line up with TRBD1. This TCR derives from a woman in her 30s who had recovered from COVID-19. CDR3 coding DNA: TGTGCCAGCAGTGAAAGACAGGGAAGAGGCACTGAAGCTTTCTTT. Translation gives CASSERQGRGTEAFF.